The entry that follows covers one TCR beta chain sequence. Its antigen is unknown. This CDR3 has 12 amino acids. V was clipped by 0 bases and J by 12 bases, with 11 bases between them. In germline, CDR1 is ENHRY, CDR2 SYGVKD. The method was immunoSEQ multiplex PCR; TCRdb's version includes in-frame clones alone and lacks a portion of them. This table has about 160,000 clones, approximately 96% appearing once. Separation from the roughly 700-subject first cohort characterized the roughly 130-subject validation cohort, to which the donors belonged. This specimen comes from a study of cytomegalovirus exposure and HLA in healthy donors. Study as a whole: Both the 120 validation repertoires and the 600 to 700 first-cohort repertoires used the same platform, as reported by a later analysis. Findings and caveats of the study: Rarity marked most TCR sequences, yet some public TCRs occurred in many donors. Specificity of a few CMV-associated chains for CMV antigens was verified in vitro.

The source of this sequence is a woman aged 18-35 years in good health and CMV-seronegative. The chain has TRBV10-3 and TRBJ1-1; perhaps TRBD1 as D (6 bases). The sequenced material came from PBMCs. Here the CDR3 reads CAISESQGGTFF. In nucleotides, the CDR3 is TGTGCCATCAGTGAGTCACAGGGTGGGACTTTCTTT.